What follows are 20 T cell receptor beta chains derived from one specimen sequenced in a study of blood T cell repertoires in COVID-19. The assay was immunoSEQ multiplex PCR, and TCRdb's table has in-frame clones only and misses some. The top ten clones hold 4% to 5.5% of a sample with more than 90,000 clones, about 89% of them seen once. The sequenced sample was peripheral blood. The receptors here all came from a man aged 35-49 years with acute or convalescent COVID-19.

The chain links TRBV6-5 to TRBJ2-5; D may be TRBD2 (6 bases). The CDR3 totals 14 residues. Germline CDR1 and CDR2: MNHEY and SVGAGI. The V end lost 5 bases, the J end lost 5 bases, and 15 bases lay between the germline ends. For the CDR3, the DNA is TGTGCCAGCAGTCAGGGAGGAATCGGGGAGACCCAGTACTTC. Translating gives CASSQGGIGETQYF.

The table lists this clone with a count of one. This chain connects TRBV29-1 to TRBJ1-2, with 10 bases lining up with TRBD1. Germline V gives CDR1 SQVTM, CDR2 ANQGSEA. The CDR3 extends over 15 amino acids. Trimming cost V 5 bases and J 8 bases; bases outside gene matches: 14. This chain's CDR3 is CSVHQGTGVFKGYTF. CDR3 nucleotide sequence: TGCAGCGTTCATCAGGGGACAGGGGTTTTTAAAGGCTACACCTTC.

The rearrangement joins TRBV6-5 to TRBJ2-5, with D possibly matching TRBD2 (5 bases). This CDR3 is 13 amino acids long. Deletions cut 6 bases from V and 6 bases from J, with 14 bases between. The germline gives CDR1 MNHEY, CDR2 SVGAGI. CDR3: CASRLEDQQTQYF. For the CDR3, the DNA is TGTGCCAGCAGGCTGGAGGATCAACAGACCCAGTACTTC.

This clone appeared a single time. The chain couples TRBV5-8 to TRBJ1-2; 9 bases map to TRBD1. The CDR3 covers 16 residues. The V gene end was trimmed by 2 bases and the J gene end by 1 base; junction bases not matched to a gene: 6. Per the germline V gene, CDR1 is SGHTS and CDR2 is YDEGEE. Here the CDR3 reads CASSLGTGRDNYGYTF. The CDR3 DNA reads as TGTGCCAGCAGCTTAGGGACAGGGAGGGATAACTATGGCTACACCTTC.

In this sample, this clone turned up once. J is TRBJ2-2 and V is TRBV6-6; D remains ambiguous. This CDR3 has 13 amino acids. Per germline, CDR1 MNHNY and CDR2 SVGAGI (reference sequence). Deletions cut 5 bases from V and 6 bases from J, with 10 bases between. CDR3 nucleotide sequence: TGTGCCAGCAGTCCCCAGGATCCCGGGGAGCTGTTTTTT. This translates into CASSPQDPGELFF.

The chain uses TRBV30 and TRBJ1-4; D is unclear. In germline, CDR1 is GTSNPN, CDR2 SVGIG (reference sequence). With 0 bases removed from V and 0 bases from J, the gap between germline ends came to 11 bases. The CDR3 length is 16 residues. Here the CDR3 DNA reads TGTGCCTGGAGTGTACGGAGATTCGCAACTAATGAAAAACTGTTTTTT. This encodes CAWSVRRFATNEKLFF.

This clone was counted a few times. CDR3 in amino acids: CATSRDRTLNNEQFF. DNA of the CDR3: TGTGCCACCAGCAGAGATAGGACTCTTAACAATGAGCAGTTCTTC. V usage is TRBV15 and J usage is TRBJ2-1, with a possible D match to TRBD2 (5 bases). This CDR3 has 15 residues. Trimming shortened V by 0 bases and J by 5 bases, and 11 bases separated the two germline ends. Germline V CDR1 and CDR2: LNHNV, YYDKDF (reference sequence).

The chain joins TRBV30 to TRBJ2-5; the match to TRBD1 covers 8 bases. Per the germline V gene, CDR1 is GTSNPN and CDR2 is SVGIG (reference sequence). Trimming cost V 4 bases and J 1 base; bases outside gene matches: 8. There are 15 residues in the CDR3. This chain's CDR3 is CAWIGRTGSQETQYF. The CDR3 DNA reads TGTGCCTGGATCGGCAGGACAGGGTCCCAAGAGACCCAGTACTTC.

The J gene is TRBJ2-7, the V gene TRBV11-3; unclear D gene. With 5 bases removed from V and 0 bases from J, the gap between germline ends came to 5 bases. CDR3 length: 12 residues. The germline V gene has CDR1 SGHNT and CDR2 YENEEA. CDR3 coding DNA: TGTGCCAGCAGCGGCTCCTCCTACGAGCAGTACTTC. Residues: CASSGSSYEQYF.

The genes are TRBV30 and TRBJ2-6, with 8 positions matching TRBD1. This CDR3 contains 19 residues. The J segment lost 0 bases and the V segment lost 0 bases, leaving 10 bases of the junction unmatched. CDR1 GTSNPN and CDR2 SVGIG come from the germline V gene (reference sequence). The CDR3 sequence is CAWSVGSAGGYSGANVLTF. The CDR3 nucleotides read TGTGCCTGGAGTGTAGGTAGTGCAGGGGGCTACTCTGGGGCCAACGTCCTGACTTTC.

The chain uses TRBV7-8 and TRBJ1-6; D is uncertain. The V gene's germline CDR1 is SGHVS and CDR2 FQNEAQ. The length of the CDR3 is 16 residues. Trimming removed 4 bases at V and 7 bases at J, with 17 bases between. The CDR3 reads CASSSPGEGRNSPLHF. The CDR3 DNA is TGTGCCAGCAGCTCCCCTGGGGAGGGTAGAAATTCACCCCTCCACTTT.

The chain carries TRBV30 and TRBJ1-4; TRBD1 might be the D (5 bases). The germline CDR1 and CDR2 sequences are GTSNPN and SVGIG (reference sequence). This CDR3 has 17 amino acids. V was pared by 0 bases and J by 2 bases, with 16 bases between. The CDR3 loop is CAWSVLRGGGTNEKLFF. The DNA for the CDR3 is TGTGCCTGGAGTGTACTTAGGGGCGGAGGGACTAATGAAAAACTGTTTTTT.

The chain employs TRBV29-1 and TRBJ1-2; the D is unclear. Trimming cost V 4 bases and J 1 base, with 10 bases left between them. The V gene's germline CDR1 is SQVTM and CDR2 ANQGSEA. The CDR3 spans 13 residues. The CDR3 DNA is TGCAGCGTTGCGGGTAGATTTAACTATGGCTACACCTTC. Translating gives CSVAGRFNYGYTF.

The chain employs TRBV5-4 and TRBJ2-5; D gene ambiguous. The V end was cut by 4 bases, the J end by 5 bases, with 6 bases between. The V gene's germline CDR1 is SGHNT and CDR2 YYREEE (reference sequence). The CDR3 totals 11 residues. The CDR3 nucleotides are TGTGCCAGCAGCCTCGCGGAGACCCAGTACTTC. It is translated as CASSLAETQYF.

The chain uses TRBV6-5 and TRBJ2-3; unclear D gene. Germline-derived CDR1 and CDR2 are MNHEY and SVGAGI. Trimming pared 0 bases from V and 2 bases from J, leaving 9 bases between. The CDR3 extends over 15 amino acids. The CDR3 DNA reads as TGTGCCAGCAGTTACTCGCGACTGAACACAGATACGCAGTATTTT. Its translation is CASSYSRLNTDTQYF.

V usage is TRBV6-2 or TRBV6-3 and J usage is TRBJ1-1; D gene unclear. Trimming left V 3 bases short and J 1 base short, with 6 bases between. CDR3 length: 13 residues. Germline CDR1 reads MNHEY; CDR2 reads SVGEGT. The CDR3 DNA follows: TGTGCCAGCAGTTATGAGGGGAACACTGAAGCTTTCTTT. Translating it yields CASSYEGNTEAFF.

This clone was observed a handful of times. V is TRBV6-5 and J is TRBJ1-2, with TRBD1 matching over 10 bases. This CDR3 is 15 amino acids long. Unmatched junction bases numbered 10, after V lost 5 bases and J lost 7 bases. Germline lookup yields CDR1 MNHEY and CDR2 SVGAGI. CDR3 sequence (DNA): TGTGCCAGCAGTAGACCGGGACAGGGGATGAGTGGCTACACCTTC. This sequence encodes CASSRPGQGMSGYTF.

The chain couples TRBV3-1 (or the pseudogene TRBV3-2) to TRBJ2-5; 10 nucleotides align to TRBD2. With 1 base clipped from V and 5 bases from J, the junction kept 7 bases outside the gene matches. The CDR3 is made up of 16 amino acids. The germline V gene has CDR1 LGHDT and CDR2 YNNKEL (reference sequence). The CDR3, as DNA: TGTGCCAGCAGCCAAGGCCCAGCGGGGGGGCGGGAGACCCAGTACTTC. Translating it yields CASSQGPAGGRETQYF.

The chain is built from TRBV6-1 and TRBJ1-4; 9 positions match TRBD1. This CDR3 comprises 19 residues. The V gene end was trimmed by 4 bases and the J gene end by 8 bases; junction bases not matched to a gene: 20. Germline loops: CDR1 MNHNS, CDR2 SASEGT. The CDR3 here is CASSAYPRDRVLKEEKLFF. The CDR3 DNA reads as TGTGCCAGCAGTGCCTATCCCCGGGACAGGGTTTTAAAAGAAGAAAAACTGTTTTTT.

V and J are TRBV6-1 and TRBJ2-1; 16 bases line up with TRBD2. The CDR3 has 16 residues. V was pared by 3 bases and J by 6 bases, with 2 bases of the junction left unmatched. The V gene's germline CDR1 is MNHNS and CDR2 SASEGT. Written as DNA, the CDR3 is TGTGCCAGCAGTGAGGGACTAGCGGGGGGGAGCAATGAGCAGTTCTTC. Translation gives CASSEGLAGGSNEQFF.